One sample yielded the 7 T cell receptor beta chains listed below, sequenced in a study of T-cell memory formation after mild COVID-19. A single record per CDR3 protein comes from TCRdb applying MiXCR to the 5' RACE reads. The data show roughly 250,000 distinct CDR3 sequences, about 16% seen once. The sample comprised PBMCs or a T cell subset sorted from them (not recorded which). The receptors here all came from a man aged 18 to 30 who had mild COVID-19 (a few samples of this study predate the infection). Cell type and time point are not known.

This clonotype was detected a few times. V gene TRBV12-3 or TRBV12-4 combines with J gene TRBJ2-3; D may be TRBD1 or TRBD2 (5 bases each). The CDR3 is 14 residues long. Trimming left V 4 bases short and J 2 bases short, with 10 bases between. In DNA form, the CDR3 reads TGTGCCAGCAGTTCTCCCGGGGCCACAGATACGCAGTATTTT. It specifies CASSSPGATDTQYF.

The chain links TRBV29-1 to TRBJ2-3; 9 bases match TRBD1. The germline CDR1 and CDR2 sequences are SQVTM and ANQGSEA. J was trimmed by 3 bases and V by 7 bases; bases with no gene match: 8. The CDR3 sequence is 14 residues long. The CDR3 spells CSAPGTGPTDTQYF. As DNA, the CDR3 is TGCAGCGCCCCGGGGACAGGGCCGACAGATACGCAGTATTTT.

J is TRBJ2-2 and V is TRBV7-8, with D unclear. V lost 4 bases and J lost 0, with 9 bases in between. Germline V lookup: CDR1 SGHVS, CDR2 FQNEAQ. The CDR3 sequence is 15 residues long. In nucleotides, the CDR3 is TGTGCCAGCAGCTCAACCTATGCGAACACCGGGGAGCTGTTTTTT. Translation: CASSSTYANTGELFF.

The chain recombines TRBV7-8 with TRBJ1-5; TRBD1 might be the D (5 bases). Germline V CDR1 and CDR2: SGHVS, FQNEAQ. V lost 5 bases and J lost 10, with 15 bases in between. This CDR3 contains 13 residues. The CDR3 region is CASSLRGLEPQHF. DNA for the CDR3: TGTGCCAGCAGCCTAAGGGGCTTGGAACCCCAGCATTTT.

There are a few counts of this clonotype. The chain links TRBV3-1 to TRBJ2-2; tentative D call: TRBD1 (5 bases). This CDR3 is 14 amino acids long. Trimming pared 5 bases from V and 0 bases from J, leaving 7 bases between. In germline, CDR1 is LGHDT, CDR2 YNNKEL (reference sequence). The CDR3 protein is CASSRGANTGELFF. CDR3 nucleotides: TGTGCCAGCAGCAGGGGCGCGAACACCGGGGAGCTGTTTTTT.

The chain couples TRBV12-3 or TRBV12-4 to TRBJ1-6, with 7 bases fitting TRBD1. J was trimmed by 10 bases and V by 6 bases; bases with no gene match: 6. The CDR3 runs to 13 residues. The CDR3, as DNA: TGTGCCAGCAGCGACAGGGCGAACTCACCCCTCCACTTT. As protein: CASSDRANSPLHF.

In this sample, this clonotype turned up many times. The rearrangement joins TRBV28 to TRBJ2-5; no clear D gene. The CDR3 sequence is 13 residues long. Trimming shortened V by 2 bases and J by 3 bases, and 7 bases separated the two germline ends. Germline CDR1 is MDHEN and CDR2 is SYDVKM. Here the CDR3 DNA reads TGTGCCAGCAGTTTAAGGCCGGAAGAGACCCAGTACTTC. Translation: CASSLRPEETQYF.